Listed below are T cell receptor beta chains from one sample, sequenced in a study of tumor and adjacent non-tumor tissue in lung cancer. TCRdb passed the multiplex PCR reads through MiXCR, listing each CDR3 protein once. Among 80,000 to 100,000 distinct CDR3 sequences listed, more than 80% were seen once. The sequenced material came from distant non-tumor lung tissue. The receptor set was obtained from a man aged 60-69 years with small cell lung cancer. CDR3s include the opening cysteine and the closing phenylalanine or tryptophan. D genes are given only for firm matches. Clone size is given for some rows only: seen once, a few or many times, or a class if the clone is expanded.

D gene	V gene	CDR3 length	clone size	J gene	CDR3 DNA	CDR3 protein
NA	TRBV29-1	13	NA	TRBJ2-3	TGCATCGTTGAAACCGGTAGCACAGATGTGCAGTATTTT	CIVETGSTDVQYF
NA	TRBV12-3/TRBV12-4	11	NA	TRBJ2-1	TGTACCAGCAGTTGGTATAATGAACAGTTCTTC	CTSSWYNEQFF
NA	TRBV12-3/TRBV12-4	11	NA	TRBJ2-1	TGTACCAGCAGTTTCACCGGGGAGCACTTCTTC	CTSSFTGEHFF
NA	TRBV5-5	14	NA	TRBJ1-5	TGTGCCAGCAGTCGATTAGGGGACATGCAGTCCCAGCATTTT	CASSRLGDMQSQHF
NA	TRBV6-5	15	NA	TRBJ2-5	TGTACCAGCTGTTACTCGGGTGGGGGTCGGGAGACCCAGCACTTC	CTSCYSGGGRETQHF
NA	TRBV30	16	NA	TRBJ2-5	TGTGCCTGGACCCCAGGAAAACTAGTGGGGGGAGAGACCCAGTACTTC	CAWTPGKLVGGETQYF
NA	TRBV6-1	11	NA	TRBJ2-6	TGTGCCAGCAGAGCCGCCAACGTCCAGACTTTC	CASRAANVQTF
NA	TRBV12-3/TRBV12-4	12	NA	TRBJ2-2	TGTCCGAGCAGTTTAGGGACCGGGGAGCTGTTTTTT	CPSSLGTGELFF
NA	TRBV12-3/TRBV12-4	12	NA	TRBJ1-1	TGTGCCACCAGTTTAAGTGAGACTGAAGCTTTCTTT	CATSLSETEAFF
NA	TRBV4-2	13	NA	TRBJ1-4	TGTGCCAGCAGCCACCCGGACCGAACGAAACTGTATTTT	CASSHPDRTKLYF
NA	TRBV5-1	17	NA	TRBJ1-2	TGCACCAGCAGCCCATCAAGAGACAGGACTGGTAACAATGGCTACACCTTC	CTSSPSRDRTGNNGYTF
NA	TRBV11-2	13	NA	TRBJ2-5	TGTGCCAGCAGCTTAGGAATAAAAGATACCCAATACTTC	CASSLGIKDTQYF
NA	TRBV4-1	16	many	TRBJ2-2	TGCGCCAGCAGCAGCAGCAGGGGGGCCTATACCGGGGAGCTGTTTTTT	CASSSSRGAYTGELFF
NA	TRBV6-2/TRBV6-3	14	NA	TRBJ1-1	TGTACCAGCAGTTACTCCGATGGGAACACTGAAGCTTTCTTT	CTSSYSDGNTEAFF
TRBD2	TRBV4-2	17	NA	TRBJ2-3	TGTGCCAACAGCCAAGATGGTCCAAGCGGGAGCACAGATACCCAATATTTT	CANSQDGPSGSTDTQYF
NA	TRBV13	17	NA	TRBJ1-6	TGTGCCAACAGCCAAAAGGACGGAAGCTCCTATAATTCACTCCTCCACTTT	CANSQKDGSSYNSLLHF
NA	TRBV20-1	15	NA	TRBJ2-3	TGCAGTGCTAGCCCAGTGGGAAGGGAGGCAGATACGCTGTATTTT	CSASPVGREADTLYF
NA	TRBV30	17	NA	TRBJ1-5	TGTACCTGGAGTGTAAAAAGGGGGAAGAGGAGTAATCAGCCCCAGCATTTT	CTWSVKRGKRSNQPQHF
NA	TRBV7-3	9	once	TRBJ2-5	TGTGGGAATAGAGAGACTCAGTACTTC	CGNRETQYF
TRBD1	TRBV6-5	14	NA	TRBJ1-1	TGTACCAGTAGTTATAGGGGGCTAGAGACTGAAGCTTTCTTT	CTSSYRGLETEAFF
NA	TRBV6-1	14	NA	TRBJ2-7	TGTGCCAGTAGTGACGACTCAGGGACCTACGAGCAGTACTTC	CASSDDSGTYEQYF
NA	TRBV15	14	many	TRBJ1-2	TGTGCCACCAGCAGAGGGGGACGGATTTTTGGCTACACCTTC	CATSRGGRIFGYTF